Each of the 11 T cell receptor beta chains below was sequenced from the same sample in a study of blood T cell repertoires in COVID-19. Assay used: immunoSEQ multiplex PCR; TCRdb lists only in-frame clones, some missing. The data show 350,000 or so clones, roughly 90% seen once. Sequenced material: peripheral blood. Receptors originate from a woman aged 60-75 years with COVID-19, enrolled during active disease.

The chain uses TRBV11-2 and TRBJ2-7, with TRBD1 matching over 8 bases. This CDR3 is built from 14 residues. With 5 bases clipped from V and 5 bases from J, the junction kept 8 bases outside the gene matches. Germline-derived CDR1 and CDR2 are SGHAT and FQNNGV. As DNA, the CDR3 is TGTGCCAGCAGCCGAGACAGGGGCAGTGACGAGCAGTACTTC. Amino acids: CASSRDRGSDEQYF. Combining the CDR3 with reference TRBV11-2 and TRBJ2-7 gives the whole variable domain EAGVAQSPRYKIIEKRQSVAFWCNPISGHATLYWYQQILGQGPKLLIQFQNNGVVDDSQLPKDRFSAERLKGVDSTLKIQPAKLEDSAVYLCASSRDRGSDEQYFGPGTRLTVT.

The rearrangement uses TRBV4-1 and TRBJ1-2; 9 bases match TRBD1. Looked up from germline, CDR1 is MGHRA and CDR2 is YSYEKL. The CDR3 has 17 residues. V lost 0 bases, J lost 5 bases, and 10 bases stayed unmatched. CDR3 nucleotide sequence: TGCGCCAGCAGCCAAGACTTAACGGGACAGGGTTTGTATGGCTACACCTTC. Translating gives CASSQDLTGQGLYGYTF.

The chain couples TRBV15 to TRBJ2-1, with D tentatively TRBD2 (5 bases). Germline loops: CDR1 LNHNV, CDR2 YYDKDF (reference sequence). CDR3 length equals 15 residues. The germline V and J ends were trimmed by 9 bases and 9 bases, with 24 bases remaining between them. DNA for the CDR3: TGTGCCACTTTGGCGGACCGACGAGGGCTGCCTGAGCAGTTCTTC. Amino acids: CATLADRRGLPEQFF.

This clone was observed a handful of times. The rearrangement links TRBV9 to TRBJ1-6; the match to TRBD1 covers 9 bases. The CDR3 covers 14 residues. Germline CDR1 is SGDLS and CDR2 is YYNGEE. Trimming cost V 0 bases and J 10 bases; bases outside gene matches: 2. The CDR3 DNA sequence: TGTGCCAGCAGCGTAGTGGACAGGGGATCACCCCTCCACTTT. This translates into CASSVVDRGSPLHF. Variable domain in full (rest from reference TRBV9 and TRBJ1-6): DSGVTQTPKHLITATGQRVTLRCSPRSGDLSVYWYQQSLDQGLQFLIQYYNGEERAKGNILERFSAQQFPDLHSELNLSSLELGDSALYFCASSVVDRGSPLHFGNGTRLTVT.

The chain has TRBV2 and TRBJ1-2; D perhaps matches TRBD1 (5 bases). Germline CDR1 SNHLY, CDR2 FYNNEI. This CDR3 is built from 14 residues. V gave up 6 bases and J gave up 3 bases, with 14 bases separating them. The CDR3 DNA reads TGTGCCAGCAGCGCCGGGGGGACCTACTATGGCTACACCTTC. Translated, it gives CASSAGGTYYGYTF.

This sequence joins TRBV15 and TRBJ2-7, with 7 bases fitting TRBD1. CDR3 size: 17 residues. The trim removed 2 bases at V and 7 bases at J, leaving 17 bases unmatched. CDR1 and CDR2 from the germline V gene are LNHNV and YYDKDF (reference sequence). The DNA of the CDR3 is TGTGCCACCAGCAGATCTTTTCCCCCCGGACAGGCTAGAGAGCAGTACTTC. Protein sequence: CATSRSFPPGQAREQYF.

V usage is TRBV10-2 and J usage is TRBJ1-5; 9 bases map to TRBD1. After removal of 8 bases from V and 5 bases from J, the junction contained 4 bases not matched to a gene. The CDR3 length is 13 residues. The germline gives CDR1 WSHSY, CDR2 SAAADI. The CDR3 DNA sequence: TGCGCCAGCGGACGGACAGGGGATCAGCCCCAGCATTTT. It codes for CASGRTGDQPQHF.

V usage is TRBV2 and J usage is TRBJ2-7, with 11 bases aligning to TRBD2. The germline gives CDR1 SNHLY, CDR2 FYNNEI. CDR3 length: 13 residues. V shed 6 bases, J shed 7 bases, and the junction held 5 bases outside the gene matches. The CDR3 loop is CASRLAGAQEQYF. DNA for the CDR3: TGTGCCAGCAGACTAGCGGGGGCTCAGGAGCAGTACTTC.

The CDR3 nucleotides are TGTGCCAGCAGCGTAGACCGAAACCGGGGACAGGGGTTAAACTATGGCTACACCTTC. It codes for CASSVDRNRGQGLNYGYTF. The rearrangement uses TRBV9 and TRBJ1-2; 10 bases match TRBD1. CDR1 SGDLS and CDR2 YYNGEE come from the germline V gene. The ends lost 0 bases at V and 2 bases at J; junction bases unmatched: 13. This CDR3 is 19 amino acids long.

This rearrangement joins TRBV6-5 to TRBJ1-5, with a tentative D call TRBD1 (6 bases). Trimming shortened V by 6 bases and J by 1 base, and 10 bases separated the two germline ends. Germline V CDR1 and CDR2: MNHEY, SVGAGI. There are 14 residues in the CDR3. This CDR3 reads CASRRDNSNQPQHF. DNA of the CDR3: TGTGCCAGCAGAAGGGACAACAGCAATCAGCCCCAGCATTTT.

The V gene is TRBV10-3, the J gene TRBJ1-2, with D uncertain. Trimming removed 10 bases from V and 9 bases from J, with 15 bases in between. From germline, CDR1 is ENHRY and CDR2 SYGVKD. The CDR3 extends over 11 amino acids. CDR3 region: CATQSTFSYTF. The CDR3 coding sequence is TGTGCCACCCAGTCCACCTTTAGCTACACCTTC.